This passage covers 9 T cell receptor beta chains from one sample sequenced in a study of blood T cell repertoires in COVID-19. Method: immunoSEQ multiplex PCR; TCRdb's copy keeps in-frame clones and lacks some. The sample has about 250,000 clones, approximately 91% seen once. Sample: peripheral blood. These receptor sequences come from a woman in her twenties or thirties with acute or convalescent COVID-19.

This clone was observed a few times. Other DNA sequences in the sample encode the same CDR3. The rearrangement joins TRBV9 to TRBJ1-1, with D unresolved. V lost 5 bases to trimming and J lost 3 bases, with 5 bases between them. Looked up from germline, CDR1 is SGDLS and CDR2 is YYNGEE. This CDR3 spans 11 amino acids. As DNA, the CDR3 is TGTGCCAGCAGAAGCGACACTGAAGCTTTCTTT. It yields the protein CASRSDTEAFF.

This chain uses TRBV5-6 with TRBJ2-5, with 13 bases lining up with TRBD2. Per germline, CDR1 SGHDT and CDR2 YYEEEE. With V trimmed by 1 base and J by 5 bases, 11 bases remained unmatched. The CDR3 sequence is 18 residues long. CDR3 bases: TGTGCCAGCAGCTTGTATGTAATCGGACTAGCGGGAGATGAGACCCAGTACTTC. It specifies CASSLYVIGLAGDETQYF. Variable domain in full (rest from reference TRBV5-6 and TRBJ2-5): DAGVTQSPTHLIKTRGQQVTLRCSPKSGHDTVSWYQQALGQGPQFIFQYYEEEERQRGNFPDRFSGHQFPNYSSELNVNALLLGDSALYLCASSLYVIGLAGDETQYFGPGTRLLVL.

The chain couples TRBV2 to TRBJ1-2; the match to TRBD1 covers 10 bases. The V segment lost 7 bases and the J segment 8 bases; nucleotides outside the gene matches: 7. This CDR3 region has 13 residues. CDR1 and CDR2 (germline): SNHLY, FYNNEI. The CDR3 bases are TGTGCCAGCACTATAGACAGGGGGCAGGGCTACACCTTC. Residues: CASTIDRGQGYTF.

The chain combines TRBV6-2 or TRBV6-3 with TRBJ1-1; 11 bases map to TRBD1. Germline V gene lookup returns CDR1 MNHEY and CDR2 SVGEGT. CDR3 size: 15 residues. V trimming: 5 bases; J trimming: 6 bases; junction bases outside the gene matches: 8. This CDR3 reads CASSTPGTGGSEAFF. The CDR3 coding sequence is TGTGCCAGCAGTACCCCCGGGACAGGGGGTTCTGAAGCTTTCTTT.

The J gene is TRBJ1-6, the V gene TRBV2, with 7 bases aligning to TRBD1. CDR3 length: 15 amino acids. The ends lost 7 bases at V and 10 bases at J; junction bases unmatched: 13. Germline assignment: CDR1 SNHLY and CDR2 FYNNEI. The CDR3: CASTPRPRGESPLHF. CDR3 nucleotides: TGTGCCAGCACCCCAAGGCCCAGGGGGGAATCACCCCTCCACTTT.

J is TRBJ2-7 and V is TRBV7-6; D might be TRBD2 (5 bases). The CDR3 is 14 amino acids. CDR1 and CDR2 (germline): SGHVS, FNYEAQ. The V gene lost 1 base and the J gene lost 3 bases, with 10 bases spanning the gap. The CDR3 loop reads CASSLEAGDYEQYF. Written as DNA, the CDR3 is TGTGCCAGCAGCTTAGAGGCCGGGGACTACGAGCAGTACTTC.

This clone was counted only a few times. The chain joins TRBV4-2 to TRBJ2-2; TRBD2 aligns across 7 bases. The trim removed 1 base at V and 2 bases at J, leaving 4 bases unmatched. The CDR3 has 16 residues. Germline-derived CDR1 and CDR2 are LGHNA and YNFKEQ. The CDR3 region is CASSQVPGGNTGELFF. DNA of the CDR3: TGTGCCAGCAGCCAAGTCCCGGGAGGAAACACCGGGGAGCTGTTTTTT.

CDR3 residues: CASRRLGLAGGEQFF. CDR3 nucleotide sequence: TGTGCCAGCAGGAGACTGGGACTAGCGGGAGGTGAGCAGTTCTTC. This chain connects TRBV27 to TRBJ2-1, with 15 nucleotides matching TRBD2. Trimming at V came to 6 bases and at J to 9 bases, leaving 6 bases not matched to a gene. CDR3 size: 15 residues. Germline assignment: CDR1 MNHEY and CDR2 SMNVEV (reference sequence).

V usage is TRBV23-1 and J usage is TRBJ1-2, with a weak D call TRBD1 (6 bases). TRBV23-1 is an ORF, with its function uncertain. This CDR3 has 14 amino acids. V lost 0 bases to trimming and J lost 8 bases, with 13 bases between them. The DNA for the CDR3 is TGCGCCAGCAGTCAATCGAACAGGGTCGGCGGCTACACCTTC. As protein: CASSQSNRVGGYTF.